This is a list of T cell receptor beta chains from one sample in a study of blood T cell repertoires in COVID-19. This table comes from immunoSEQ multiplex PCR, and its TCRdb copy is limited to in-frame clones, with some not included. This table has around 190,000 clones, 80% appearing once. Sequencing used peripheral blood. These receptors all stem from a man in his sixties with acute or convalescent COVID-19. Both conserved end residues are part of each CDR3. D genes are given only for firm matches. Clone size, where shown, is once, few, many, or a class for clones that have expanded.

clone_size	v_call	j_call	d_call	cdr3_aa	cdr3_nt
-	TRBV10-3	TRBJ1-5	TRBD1	CAISRQGNDQPQHF	TGTGCCATCAGCCGACAGGGTAACGATCAGCCCCAGCATTTT
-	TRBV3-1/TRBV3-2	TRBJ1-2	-	CASSPSGTPNYGYTF	TGTGCCAGCAGCCCCTCGGGAACCCCTAACTATGGCTACACCTTC
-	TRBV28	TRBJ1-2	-	CASSLTRTRNGYTF	TGTGCCAGCAGTTTAACTAGGACGAGAAATGGCTACACCTTC
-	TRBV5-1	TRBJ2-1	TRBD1	CASSPTTGELVNEQFF	TGCGCCAGCAGCCCTACCACAGGGGAATTGGTCAATGAGCAGTTCTTC
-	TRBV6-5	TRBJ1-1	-	CASSFIGTEAFF	TGTGCCAGCAGCTTTATCGGGACTGAAGCTTTCTTT
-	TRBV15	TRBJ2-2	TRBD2	CATSRLTSGPGELFF	TGTGCCACCAGCAGGCTAACTAGCGGCCCCGGGGAGCTGTTTTTT
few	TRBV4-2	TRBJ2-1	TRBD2	CASSPIAGLYNEQFF	TGTGCCAGCAGCCCCATAGCGGGACTTTACAATGAGCAGTTCTTC
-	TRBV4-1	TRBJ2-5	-	CASSQEGATIQETQYF	TGCGCCAGCAGCCAAGAGGGGGCGACTATCCAAGAGACCCAGTACTTC
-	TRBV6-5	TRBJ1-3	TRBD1	CASWLQGVSGNTIYF	TGTGCCAGCTGGCTACAGGGGGTCTCTGGAAACACCATATATTTT
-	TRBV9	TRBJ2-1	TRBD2	CASSGDGRDNEQFF	TGTGCCAGCAGTGGAGACGGGAGGGACAATGAGCAGTTCTTC
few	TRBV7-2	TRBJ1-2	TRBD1	CASSTRGQVPYAGGYTF	TGTGCCAGCAGCACACGGGGACAGGTCCCGTACGCTGGTGGCTACACCTTC
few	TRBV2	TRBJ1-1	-	CASSDNRGMNTEAFF	TGTGCCAGCAGTGATAATCGGGGTATGAACACTGAAGCTTTCTTT
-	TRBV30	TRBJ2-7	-	CAWSVGAYEQYF	TGTGCCTGGAGTGTGGGAGCCTACGAGCAGTACTTC
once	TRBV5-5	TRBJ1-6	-	CASSLTGSPLHF	TGTGCCAGCAGCTTAACGGGGTCACCCCTCCACTTT
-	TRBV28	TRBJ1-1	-	CASSLLSGGLIDTEAFF	TGTGCCAGCAGTTTATTATCGGGGGGCCTGATTGACACTGAAGCTTTCTTT
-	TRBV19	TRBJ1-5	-	CASSIRRGGNQPQHF	TGTGCCAGTAGTATAAGAAGGGGAGGGAATCAGCCCCAGCATTTT
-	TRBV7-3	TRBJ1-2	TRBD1	CASSPGTGGLGYTF	TGTGCCAGCAGCCCCGGGACAGGAGGTTTGGGCTACACCTTC
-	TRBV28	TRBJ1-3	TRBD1	CASRAAGQGTLSGNTIYF	TGTGCCAGCAGAGCTGCGGGACAGGGGACCCTATCTGGAAACACCATATATTTT
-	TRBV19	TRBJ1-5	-	CASSIGAGWQPQHF	TGTGCCAGTAGTATAGGGGCAGGGTGGCAGCCCCAGCATTTT
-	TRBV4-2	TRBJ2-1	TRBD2	CASSQEPGLASTEQFF	TGTGCCAGCAGCCAGGAGCCGGGACTAGCGTCCACTGAGCAGTTCTTC
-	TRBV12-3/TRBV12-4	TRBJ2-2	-	CATTRDTGELFF	TGTGCCACCACTAGAGACACCGGGGAGCTGTTTTTT
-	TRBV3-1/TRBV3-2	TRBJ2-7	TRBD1	CASSPYRGTYEQYF	TGTGCCAGCAGCCCATACAGGGGGACCTACGAGCAGTACTTC
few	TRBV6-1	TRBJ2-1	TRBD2	CASSEAGSGNEQFF	TGTGCCAGCAGTGAAGCGGGTAGCGGGAATGAGCAGTTCTTC
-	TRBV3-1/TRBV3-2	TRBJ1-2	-	CASSPTGAINYGYTF	TGTGCCAGCAGCCCTACAGGTGCCATTAACTATGGCTACACCTTC
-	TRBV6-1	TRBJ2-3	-	CASSEAGNTDTQYF	TGTGCCAGCAGTGAAGCCGGGAACACAGATACGCAGTATTTT
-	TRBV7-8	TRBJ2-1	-	CASWGDYNEQFF	TGTGCCAGCTGGGGGGACTACAATGAGCAGTTCTTC
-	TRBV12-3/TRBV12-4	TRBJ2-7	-	CASSSTGPEQYF	TGTGCCAGCAGTTCTACAGGCCCCGAGCAGTACTTC
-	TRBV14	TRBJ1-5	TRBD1	CASSQDHLNSRDRGVCSNQPQHF	TGTGCCAGCAGCCAAGATCACCTTAATTCCCGGGACAGGGGTGTTTGTAGCAATCAGCCCCAGCATTTT
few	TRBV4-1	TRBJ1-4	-	CASSQDPGKFNEKLFF	TGCGCCAGCAGCCAAGATCCCGGGAAATTTAATGAAAAACTGTTTTTT
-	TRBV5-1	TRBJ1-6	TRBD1	CASSADRDGTSYNSPLHF	TGCGCCAGCAGCGCAGACAGGGACGGCACCTCCTATAATTCACCCCTCCACTTT
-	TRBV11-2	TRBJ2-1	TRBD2	CASSLLAGGPNEQFF	TGTGCCAGCAGCTTACTAGCGGGAGGGCCAAATGAGCAGTTCTTC
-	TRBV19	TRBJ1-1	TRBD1	CASSLAGQRNTEAFF	TGTGCCAGTAGTCTAGCGGGACAGAGGAACACTGAAGCTTTCTTT
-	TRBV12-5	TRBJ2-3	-	CASGLSTSGTDTQYF	TGTGCTAGTGGTTTGTCGACATCGGGCACAGATACGCAGTATTTT
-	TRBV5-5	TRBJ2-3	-	CASSLPPTSTDTQYF	TGTGCCAGCAGCTTACCCCCGACAAGCACAGATACGCAGTATTTT
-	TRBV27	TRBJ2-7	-	CASSFGRQAAYEQYF	TGTGCCAGCAGTTTCGGTCGGCAGGCCGCCTACGAGCAGTACTTC
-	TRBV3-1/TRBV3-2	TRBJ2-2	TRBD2	CASSHGEAGLTGELFF	TGTGCCAGCAGCCACGGTGAAGCGGGACTTACCGGGGAGCTGTTTTTT
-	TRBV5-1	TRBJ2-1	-	CASSFNNEQFF	TGCGCCAGCAGCTTCAACAATGAGCAGTTCTTC
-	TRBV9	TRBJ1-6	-	CASSEGGGRYNSPLHF	TGTGCCAGCAGCGAAGGGGGGGGCCGCTATAATTCACCCCTCCACTTT
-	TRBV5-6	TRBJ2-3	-	CASSYRDTQYF	TGTGCCAGCAGCTACAGGGATACGCAGTATTTT
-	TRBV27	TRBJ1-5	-	CASSDIRGGNQPQHF	TGTGCCAGCAGTGACATCCGGGGGGGCAATCAGCCCCAGCATTTT
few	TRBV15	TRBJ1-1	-	CATSRDQDTEAFF	TGTGCCACCAGCAGAGATCAGGACACTGAAGCTTTCTTT
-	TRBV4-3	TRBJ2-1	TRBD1	CASSQDPGQVNGNEQFF	TGCGCCAGCAGCCAAGACCCAGGACAGGTAAACGGTAATGAGCAGTTCTTC
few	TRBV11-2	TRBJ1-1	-	CASSLAENTEAFF	TGTGCCAGCAGCTTGGCAGAGAACACTGAAGCTTTCTTT
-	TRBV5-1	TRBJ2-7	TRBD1	CASSPDRAYEQYF	TGCGCCAGCAGCCCGGACAGGGCCTACGAGCAGTACTTC
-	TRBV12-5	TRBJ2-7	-	CASGLTPPYEQYF	TGTGCTAGTGGTTTGACACCACCCTACGAGCAGTACTTC
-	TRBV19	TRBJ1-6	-	CASSRQNNSPLHF	TGTGCCAGTAGTAGACAGAATAATTCACCCCTCCACTTT
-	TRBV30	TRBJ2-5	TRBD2	CAWRLAGGRETQYF	TGTGCCTGGAGACTAGCGGGAGGACGAGAGACCCAGTACTTC
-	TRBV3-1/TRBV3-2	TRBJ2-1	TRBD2	CASSRLAAPMQFF	TGTGCCAGCAGCCGACTAGCGGCTCCCATGCAGTTCTTC
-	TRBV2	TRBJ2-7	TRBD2	CASSLGLAGGRFEQYF	TGTGCCAGCAGCCTCGGACTAGCGGGGGGAAGGTTCGAGCAGTACTTC